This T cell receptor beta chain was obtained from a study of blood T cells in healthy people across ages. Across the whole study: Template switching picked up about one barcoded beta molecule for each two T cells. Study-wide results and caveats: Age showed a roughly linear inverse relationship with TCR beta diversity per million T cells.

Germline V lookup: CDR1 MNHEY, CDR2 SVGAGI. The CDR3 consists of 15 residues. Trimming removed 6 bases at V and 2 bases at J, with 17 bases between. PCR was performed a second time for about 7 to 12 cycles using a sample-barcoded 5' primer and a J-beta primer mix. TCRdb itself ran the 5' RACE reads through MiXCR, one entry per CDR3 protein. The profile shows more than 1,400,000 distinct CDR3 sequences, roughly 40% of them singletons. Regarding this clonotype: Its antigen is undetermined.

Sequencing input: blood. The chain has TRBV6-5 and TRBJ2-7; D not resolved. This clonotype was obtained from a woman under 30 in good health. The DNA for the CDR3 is TGTGCCAGCAGGATCGACGGGCAAGAAACCTACGAGCAGTACTTC. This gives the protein CASRIDGQETYEQYF.